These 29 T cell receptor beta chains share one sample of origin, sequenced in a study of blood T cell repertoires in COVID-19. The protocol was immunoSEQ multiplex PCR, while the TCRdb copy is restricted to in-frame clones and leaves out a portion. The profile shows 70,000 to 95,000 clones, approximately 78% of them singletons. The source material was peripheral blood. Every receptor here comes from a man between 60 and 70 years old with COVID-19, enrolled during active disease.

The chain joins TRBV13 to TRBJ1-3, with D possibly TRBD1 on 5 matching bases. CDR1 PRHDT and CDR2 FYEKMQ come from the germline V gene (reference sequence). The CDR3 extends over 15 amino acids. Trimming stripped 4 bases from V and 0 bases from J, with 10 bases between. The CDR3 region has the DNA TGTGCCAGCAGCTACGGCCAGGGCTCTGGAAACACCATATATTTT. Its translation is CASSYGQGSGNTIYF.

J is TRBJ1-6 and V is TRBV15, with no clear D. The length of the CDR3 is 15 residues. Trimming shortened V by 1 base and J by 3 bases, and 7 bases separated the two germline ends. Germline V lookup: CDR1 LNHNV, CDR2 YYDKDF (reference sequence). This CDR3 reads CATSRVHDYNSPLHF. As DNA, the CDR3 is TGTGCCACCAGCAGAGTACACGACTATAATTCACCCCTCCACTTT.

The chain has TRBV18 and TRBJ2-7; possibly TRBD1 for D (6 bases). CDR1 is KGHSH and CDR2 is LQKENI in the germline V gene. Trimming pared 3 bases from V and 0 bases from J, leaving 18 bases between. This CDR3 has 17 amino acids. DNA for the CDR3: TGTGCCAGCTCACCGAAGACCGGGACATCAAGCTCCTACGAGCAGTACTTC. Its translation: CASSPKTGTSSSYEQYF.

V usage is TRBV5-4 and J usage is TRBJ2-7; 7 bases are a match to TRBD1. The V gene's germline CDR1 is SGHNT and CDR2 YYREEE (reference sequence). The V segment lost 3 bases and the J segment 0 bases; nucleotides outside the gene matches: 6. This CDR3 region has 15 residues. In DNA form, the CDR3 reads TGTGCCAGCAGCTCCCGGACAGGACTCTCCTACGAGCAGTACTTC. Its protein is CASSSRTGLSYEQYF.

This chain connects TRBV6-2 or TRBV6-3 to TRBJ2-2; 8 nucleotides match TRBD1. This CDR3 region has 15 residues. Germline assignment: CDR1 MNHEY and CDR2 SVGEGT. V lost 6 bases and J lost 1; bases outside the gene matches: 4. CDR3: CASSLGQGNTGELFF. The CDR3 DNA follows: TGTGCCAGCAGCCTCGGACAGGGGAACACCGGGGAGCTGTTTTTT.

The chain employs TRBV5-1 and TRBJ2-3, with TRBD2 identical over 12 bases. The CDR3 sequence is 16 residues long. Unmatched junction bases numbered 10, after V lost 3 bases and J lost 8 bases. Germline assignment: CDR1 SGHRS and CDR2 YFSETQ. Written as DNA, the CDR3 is TGCGCCAGCAGCTCTTCGACTAGCGGGGGATCGGGTACGCAGTATTTT. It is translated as CASSSSTSGGSGTQYF.

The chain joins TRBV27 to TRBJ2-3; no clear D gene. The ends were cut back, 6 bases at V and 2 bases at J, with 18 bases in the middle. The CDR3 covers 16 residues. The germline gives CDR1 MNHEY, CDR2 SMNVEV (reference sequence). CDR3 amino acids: CASRPGVLASTDTQYF. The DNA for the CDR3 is TGTGCCAGCAGACCCGGAGTTTTGGCTTCCACAGATACGCAGTATTTT.

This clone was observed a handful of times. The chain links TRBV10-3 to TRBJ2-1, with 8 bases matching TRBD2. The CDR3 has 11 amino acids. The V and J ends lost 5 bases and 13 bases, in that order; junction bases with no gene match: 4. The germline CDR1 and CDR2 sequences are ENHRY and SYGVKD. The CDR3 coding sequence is TGTGCCATCAGTAGCGGGAGTTTTCAGTTCTTC. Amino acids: CAISSGSFQFF.

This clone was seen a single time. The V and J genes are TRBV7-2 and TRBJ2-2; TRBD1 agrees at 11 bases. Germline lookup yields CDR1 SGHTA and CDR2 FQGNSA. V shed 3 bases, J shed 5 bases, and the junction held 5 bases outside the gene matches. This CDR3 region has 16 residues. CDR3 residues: CASSLGQGVGTGELFF. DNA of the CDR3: TGTGCCAGCAGCTTGGGACAGGGGGTGGGGACCGGGGAGCTGTTTTTT. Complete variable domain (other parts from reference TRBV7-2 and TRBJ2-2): GAGVSQSPSNKVTEKGKDVELRCDPISGHTALYWYRQSLGQGLEFLIYFQGNSAPDKSGLPSDRFSAERTGGSVSTLTIQRTQQEDSAVYLCASSLGQGVGTGELFFGEGSRLTVL.

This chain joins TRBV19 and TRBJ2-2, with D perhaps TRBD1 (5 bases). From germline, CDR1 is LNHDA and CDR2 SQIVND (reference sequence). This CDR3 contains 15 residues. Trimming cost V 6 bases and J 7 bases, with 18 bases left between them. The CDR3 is CASSTRQNGDGELFF. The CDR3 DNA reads TGTGCCAGTAGCACGAGACAGAACGGAGACGGGGAGCTGTTTTTT. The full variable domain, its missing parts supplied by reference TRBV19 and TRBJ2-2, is DGGITQSPKYLFRKEGQNVTLSCEQNLNHDAMYWYRQDPGQGLRLIYYSQIVNDFQKGDIAEGYSVSREKKESFPLTVTSAQKNPTAFYLCASSTRQNGDGELFFGEGSRLTVL.

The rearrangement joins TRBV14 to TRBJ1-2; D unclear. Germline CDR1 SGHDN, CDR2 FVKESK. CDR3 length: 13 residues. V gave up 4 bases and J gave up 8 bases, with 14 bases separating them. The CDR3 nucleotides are TGTGCCAGCAGCCGGGCAGGTTGGCGAGGCTACACCTTC. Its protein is CASSRAGWRGYTF.

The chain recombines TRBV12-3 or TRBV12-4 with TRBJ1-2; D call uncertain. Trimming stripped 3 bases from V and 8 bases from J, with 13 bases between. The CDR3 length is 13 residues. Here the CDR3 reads CASSFNLPRGYTF. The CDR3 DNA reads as TGTGCCAGCAGTTTCAACCTTCCGCGGGGCTACACCTTC.

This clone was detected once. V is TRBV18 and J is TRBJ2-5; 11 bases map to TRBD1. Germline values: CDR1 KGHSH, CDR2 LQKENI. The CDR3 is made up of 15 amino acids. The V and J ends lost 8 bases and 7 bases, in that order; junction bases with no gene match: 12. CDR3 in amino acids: CASHPSGQGAGTQYF. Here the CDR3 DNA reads TGTGCCAGCCACCCCTCAGGACAGGGGGCGGGGACCCAGTACTTC.

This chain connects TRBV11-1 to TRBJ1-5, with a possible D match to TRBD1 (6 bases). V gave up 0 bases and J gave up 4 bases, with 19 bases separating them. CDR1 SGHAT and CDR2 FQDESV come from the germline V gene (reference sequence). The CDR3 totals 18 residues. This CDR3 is CASSLALKQGRVNQPQHF. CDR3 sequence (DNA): TGTGCCAGCAGCTTAGCGCTCAAACAGGGCCGCGTTAATCAGCCCCAGCATTTT.

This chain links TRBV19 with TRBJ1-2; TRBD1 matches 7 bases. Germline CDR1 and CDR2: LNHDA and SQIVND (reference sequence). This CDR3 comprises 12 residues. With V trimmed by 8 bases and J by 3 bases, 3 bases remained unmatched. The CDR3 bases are TGTGCCAGTCGGACAGGCTACTATGGCTACACCTTC. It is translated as CASRTGYYGYTF.

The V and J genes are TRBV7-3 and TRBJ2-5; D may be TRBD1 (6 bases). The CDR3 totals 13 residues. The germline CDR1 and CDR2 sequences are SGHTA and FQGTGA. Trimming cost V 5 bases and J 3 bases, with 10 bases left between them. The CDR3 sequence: CASSRQGKETQYF. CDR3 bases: TGTGCCAGCAGCCGGCAGGGGAAAGAGACCCAGTACTTC.

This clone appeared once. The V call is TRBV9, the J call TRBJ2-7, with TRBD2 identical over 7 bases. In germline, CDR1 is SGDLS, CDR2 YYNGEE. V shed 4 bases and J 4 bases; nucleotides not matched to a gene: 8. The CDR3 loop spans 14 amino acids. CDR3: CASSPGLGGYEQYF. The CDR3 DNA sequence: TGTGCCAGCAGCCCAGGACTCGGGGGGTACGAGCAGTACTTC.

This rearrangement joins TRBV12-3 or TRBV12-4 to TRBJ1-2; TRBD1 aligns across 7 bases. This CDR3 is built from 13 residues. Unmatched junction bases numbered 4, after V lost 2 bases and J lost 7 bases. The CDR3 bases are TGTGCCAGCAGTTTAAAGGGGGCGCTTGGCTACACCTTC. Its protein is CASSLKGALGYTF.

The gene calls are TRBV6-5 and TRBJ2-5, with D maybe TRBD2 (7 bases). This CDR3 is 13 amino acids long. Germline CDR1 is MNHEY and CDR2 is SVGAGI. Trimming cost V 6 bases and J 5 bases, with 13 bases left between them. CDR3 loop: CASSGGGVETQYF. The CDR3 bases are TGTGCCAGCAGCGGAGGGGGGGTGGAGACCCAGTACTTC.

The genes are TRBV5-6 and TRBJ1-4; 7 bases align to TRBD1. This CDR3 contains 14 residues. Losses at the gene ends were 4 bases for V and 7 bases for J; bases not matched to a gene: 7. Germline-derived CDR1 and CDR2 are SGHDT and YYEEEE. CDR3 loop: CASSPRTGAEKLFF. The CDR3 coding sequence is TGTGCCAGCAGCCCTAGGACAGGTGCTGAAAAACTGTTTTTT.

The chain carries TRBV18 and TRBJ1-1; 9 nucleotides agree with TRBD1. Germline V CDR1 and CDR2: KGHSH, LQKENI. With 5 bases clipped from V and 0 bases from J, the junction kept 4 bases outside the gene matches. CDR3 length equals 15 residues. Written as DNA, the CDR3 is TGTGCCAGCTCATCCGGGACAGGGCTGAACACTGAAGCTTTCTTT. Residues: CASSSGTGLNTEAFF.

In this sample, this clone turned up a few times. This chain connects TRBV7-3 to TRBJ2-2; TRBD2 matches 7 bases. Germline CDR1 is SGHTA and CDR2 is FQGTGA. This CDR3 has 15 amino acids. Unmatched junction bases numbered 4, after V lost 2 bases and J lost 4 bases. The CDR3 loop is CASSLQGGGTGELFF. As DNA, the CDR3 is TGTGCCAGCAGCTTACAGGGCGGGGGCACCGGGGAGCTGTTTTTT. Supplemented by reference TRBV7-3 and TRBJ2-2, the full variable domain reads GAGVSQTPSNKVTEKGKYVELRCDPISGHTALYWYRQSLGQGPEFLIYFQGTGAADDSGLPNDRFFAVRPEGSVSTLKIQRTERGDSAVYLCASSLQGGGTGELFFGEGSRLTVL.

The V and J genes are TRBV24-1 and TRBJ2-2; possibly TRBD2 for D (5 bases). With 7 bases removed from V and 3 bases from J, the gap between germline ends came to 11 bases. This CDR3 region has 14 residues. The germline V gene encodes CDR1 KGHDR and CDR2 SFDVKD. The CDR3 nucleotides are TGTGCCACCAGCGGAGGACTCCACACCGGGGAGCTGTTTTTT. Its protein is CATSGGLHTGELFF.

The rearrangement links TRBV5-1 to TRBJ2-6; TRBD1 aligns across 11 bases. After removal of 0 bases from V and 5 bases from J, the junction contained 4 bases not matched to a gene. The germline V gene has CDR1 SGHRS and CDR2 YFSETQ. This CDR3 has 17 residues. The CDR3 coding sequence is TGCGCCAGCAGCTTGGCAGGGACAGGGGGTTGGGCCAACGTCCTGACTTTC. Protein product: CASSLAGTGGWANVLTF.

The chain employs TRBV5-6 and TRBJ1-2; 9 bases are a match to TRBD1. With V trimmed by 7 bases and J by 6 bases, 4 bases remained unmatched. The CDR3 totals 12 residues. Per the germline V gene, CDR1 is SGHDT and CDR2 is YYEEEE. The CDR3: CASGTGRNGYTF. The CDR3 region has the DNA TGTGCCAGCGGGACAGGGAGGAATGGCTACACCTTC.

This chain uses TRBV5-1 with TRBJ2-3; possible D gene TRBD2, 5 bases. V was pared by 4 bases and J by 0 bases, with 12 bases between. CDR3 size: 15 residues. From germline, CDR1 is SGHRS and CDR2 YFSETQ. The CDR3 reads CASSGYGESTDTQYF. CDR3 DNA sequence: TGCGCCAGCAGCGGTTACGGGGAAAGCACAGATACGCAGTATTTT.

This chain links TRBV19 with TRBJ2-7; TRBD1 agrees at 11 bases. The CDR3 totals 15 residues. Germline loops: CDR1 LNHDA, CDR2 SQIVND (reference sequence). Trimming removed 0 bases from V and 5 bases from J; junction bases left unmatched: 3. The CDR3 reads CASSIEGTGGNEQYF. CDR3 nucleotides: TGTGCCAGTAGTATAGAAGGGACAGGGGGTAACGAGCAGTACTTC.

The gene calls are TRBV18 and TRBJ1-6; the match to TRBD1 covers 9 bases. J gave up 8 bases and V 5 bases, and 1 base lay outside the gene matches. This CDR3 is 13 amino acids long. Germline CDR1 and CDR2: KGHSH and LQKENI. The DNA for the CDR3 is TGTGCCAGCTCAAGGGACAGGGATTCACCCCTCCACTTT. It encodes CASSRDRDSPLHF.

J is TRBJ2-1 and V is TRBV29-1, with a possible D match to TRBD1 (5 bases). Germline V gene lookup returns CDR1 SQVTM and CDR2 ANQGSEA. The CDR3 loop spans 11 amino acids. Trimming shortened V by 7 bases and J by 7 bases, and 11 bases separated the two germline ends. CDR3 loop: CSGTRQNEQFF. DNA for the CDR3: TGCAGCGGGACGAGACAGAATGAGCAGTTCTTC.